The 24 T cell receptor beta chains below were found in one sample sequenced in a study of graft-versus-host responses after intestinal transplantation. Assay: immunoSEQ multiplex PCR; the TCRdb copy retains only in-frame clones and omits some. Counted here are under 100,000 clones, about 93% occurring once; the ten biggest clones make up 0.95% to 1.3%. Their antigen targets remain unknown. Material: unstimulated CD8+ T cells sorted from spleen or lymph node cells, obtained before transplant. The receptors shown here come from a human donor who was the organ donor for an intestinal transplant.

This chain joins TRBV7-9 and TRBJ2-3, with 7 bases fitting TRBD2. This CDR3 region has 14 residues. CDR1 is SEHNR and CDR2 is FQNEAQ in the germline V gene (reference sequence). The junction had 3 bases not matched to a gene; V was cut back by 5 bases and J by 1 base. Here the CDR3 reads CASSQTSGTDTQYF. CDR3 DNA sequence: TGTGCCAGCAGCCAAACTAGCGGCACAGATACGCAGTATTTT.

The CDR3 spells CASSFGTTRDTQYF. DNA of the CDR3: TGTGCCAGCAGCTTCGGGACTACCAGGGATACGCAGTATTTT. This chain connects TRBV11-2 to TRBJ2-3, with 7 bases aligning to TRBD2. This CDR3 is 14 amino acids long. With V trimmed by 3 bases and J by 6 bases, 6 bases remained unmatched. Germline CDR1 and CDR2: SGHAT and FQNNGV.

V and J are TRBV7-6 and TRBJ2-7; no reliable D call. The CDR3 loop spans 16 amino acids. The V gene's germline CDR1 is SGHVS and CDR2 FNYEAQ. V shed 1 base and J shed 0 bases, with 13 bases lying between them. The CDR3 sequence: CASSLGFGPSSYEQYF. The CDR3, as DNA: TGTGCCAGCAGCTTAGGCTTTGGTCCTAGCTCCTACGAGCAGTACTTC.

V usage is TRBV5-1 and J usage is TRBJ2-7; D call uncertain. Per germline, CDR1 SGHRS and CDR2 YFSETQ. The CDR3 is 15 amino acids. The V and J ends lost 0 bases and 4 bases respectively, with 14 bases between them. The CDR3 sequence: CASSLGDFTSYEQYF. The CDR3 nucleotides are TGCGCCAGCAGCTTGGGAGATTTTACCTCGTACGAGCAGTACTTC.

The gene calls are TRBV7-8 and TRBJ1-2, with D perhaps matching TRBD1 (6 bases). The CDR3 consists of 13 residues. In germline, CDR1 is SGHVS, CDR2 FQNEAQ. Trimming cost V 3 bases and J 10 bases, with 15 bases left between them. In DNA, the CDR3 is TGTGCCAGCAGCTTGCCCAGGGGCCTCCTCTACACCTTC. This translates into CASSLPRGLLYTF.

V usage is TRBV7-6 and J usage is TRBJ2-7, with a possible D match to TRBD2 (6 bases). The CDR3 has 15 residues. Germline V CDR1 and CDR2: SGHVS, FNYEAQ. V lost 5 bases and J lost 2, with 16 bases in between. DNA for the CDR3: TGTGCCAGCAGCCCGAGCGGGCGATTTCCCTACGAGCAGTACTTC. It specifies CASSPSGRFPYEQYF.

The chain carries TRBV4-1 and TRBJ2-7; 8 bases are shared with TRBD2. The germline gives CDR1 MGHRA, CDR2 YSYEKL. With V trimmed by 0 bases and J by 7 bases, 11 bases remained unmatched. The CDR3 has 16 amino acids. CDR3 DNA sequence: TGCGCCAGCAGCCAAGATCGGGGGGCGGGGGGAGGTGAGCAGTACTTC. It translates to CASSQDRGAGGGEQYF.

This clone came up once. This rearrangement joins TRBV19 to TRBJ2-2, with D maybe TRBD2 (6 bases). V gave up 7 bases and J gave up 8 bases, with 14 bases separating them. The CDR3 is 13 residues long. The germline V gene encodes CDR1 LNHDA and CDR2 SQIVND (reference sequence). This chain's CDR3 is CASMREERGELFF. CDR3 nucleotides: TGTGCCAGTATGAGGGAGGAGAGGGGGGAGCTGTTTTTT.

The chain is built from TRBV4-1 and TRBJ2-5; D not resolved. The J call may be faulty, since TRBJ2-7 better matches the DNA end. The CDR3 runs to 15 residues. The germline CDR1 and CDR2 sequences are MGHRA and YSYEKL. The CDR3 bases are TGCGCCAGCAGCCAGGGTCTGAGGTCGAACTACGAGCAGTACTTC. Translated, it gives CASSQGLRSNYEQYF.

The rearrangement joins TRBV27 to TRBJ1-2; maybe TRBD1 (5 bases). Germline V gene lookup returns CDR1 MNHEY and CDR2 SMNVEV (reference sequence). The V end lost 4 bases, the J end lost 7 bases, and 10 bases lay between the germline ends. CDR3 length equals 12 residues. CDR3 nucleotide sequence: TGTGCCAGCAGTTCCCTGGGGGGTGGCTACACCTTC. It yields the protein CASSSLGGGYTF.

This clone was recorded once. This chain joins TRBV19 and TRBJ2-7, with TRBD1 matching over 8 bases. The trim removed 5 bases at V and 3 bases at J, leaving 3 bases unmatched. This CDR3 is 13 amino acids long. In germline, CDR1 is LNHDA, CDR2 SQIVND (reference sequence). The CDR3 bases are TGTGCCAGTAGTCCAGGGGGCCTCTACGAGCAGTACTTC. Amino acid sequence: CASSPGGLYEQYF.

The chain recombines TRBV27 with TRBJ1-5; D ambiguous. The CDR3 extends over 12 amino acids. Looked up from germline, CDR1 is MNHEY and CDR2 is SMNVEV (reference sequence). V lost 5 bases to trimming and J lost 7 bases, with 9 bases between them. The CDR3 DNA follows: TGTGCCAGCAGTGGACGAGGGCAGCCCCAGCATTTT. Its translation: CASSGRGQPQHF.

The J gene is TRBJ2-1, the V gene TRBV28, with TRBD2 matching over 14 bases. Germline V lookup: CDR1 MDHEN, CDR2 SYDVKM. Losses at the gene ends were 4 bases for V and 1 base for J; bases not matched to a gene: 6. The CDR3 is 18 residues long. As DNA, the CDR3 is TGTGCCAGCAGTTCGGGACTAGCGGGAGTAACTTCCTACAATGAGCAGTTCTTC. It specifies CASSSGLAGVTSYNEQFF.

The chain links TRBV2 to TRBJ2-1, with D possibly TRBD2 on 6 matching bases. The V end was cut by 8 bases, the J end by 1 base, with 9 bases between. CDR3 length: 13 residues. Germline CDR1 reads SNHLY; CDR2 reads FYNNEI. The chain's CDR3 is CASERASYNEQFF. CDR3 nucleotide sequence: TGTGCCAGCGAGCGGGCGTCCTACAATGAGCAGTTCTTC.

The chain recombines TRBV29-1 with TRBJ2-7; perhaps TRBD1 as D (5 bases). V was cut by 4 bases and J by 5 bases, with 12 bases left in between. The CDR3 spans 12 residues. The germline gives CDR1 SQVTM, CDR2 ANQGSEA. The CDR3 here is CSVVSGNHEQYF. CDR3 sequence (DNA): TGCAGCGTTGTATCAGGGAACCACGAGCAGTACTTC.

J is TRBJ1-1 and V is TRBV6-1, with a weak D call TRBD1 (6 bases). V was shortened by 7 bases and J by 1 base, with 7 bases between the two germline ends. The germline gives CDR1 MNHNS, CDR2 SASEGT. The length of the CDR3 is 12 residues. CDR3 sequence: CASIQGNTEAFF. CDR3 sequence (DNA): TGTGCCAGCATACAGGGGAACACTGAAGCTTTCTTT.

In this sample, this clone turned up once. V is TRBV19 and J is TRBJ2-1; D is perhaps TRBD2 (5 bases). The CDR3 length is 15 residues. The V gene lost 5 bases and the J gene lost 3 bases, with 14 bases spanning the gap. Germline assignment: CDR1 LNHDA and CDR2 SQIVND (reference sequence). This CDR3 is CASSSRGFVYNEQFF. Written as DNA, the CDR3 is TGTGCCAGTAGTTCCCGCGGGTTCGTCTACAATGAGCAGTTCTTC. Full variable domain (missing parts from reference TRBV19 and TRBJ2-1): DGGITQSPKYLFRKEGQNVTLSCEQNLNHDAMYWYRQDPGQGLRLIYYSQIVNDFQKGDIAEGYSVSREKKESFPLTVTSAQKNPTAFYLCASSSRGFVYNEQFFGPGTRLTVL.

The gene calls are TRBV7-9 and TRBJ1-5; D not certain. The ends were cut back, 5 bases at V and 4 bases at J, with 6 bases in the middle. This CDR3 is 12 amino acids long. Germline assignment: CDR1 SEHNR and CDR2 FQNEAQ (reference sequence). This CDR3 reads CASSLPNQPQHF. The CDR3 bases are TGTGCCAGCAGCCTACCTAATCAGCCCCAGCATTTT.

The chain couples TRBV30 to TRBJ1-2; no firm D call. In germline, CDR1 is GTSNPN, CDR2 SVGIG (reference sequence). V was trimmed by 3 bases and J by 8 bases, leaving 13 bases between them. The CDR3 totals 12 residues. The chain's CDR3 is CAWSPRRLGYTF. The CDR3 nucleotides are TGTGCCTGGAGCCCCCGGCGACTAGGCTACACCTTC.

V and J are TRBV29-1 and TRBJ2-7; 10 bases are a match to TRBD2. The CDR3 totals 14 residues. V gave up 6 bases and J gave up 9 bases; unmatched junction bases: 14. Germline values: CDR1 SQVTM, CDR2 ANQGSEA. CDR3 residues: CSVRLAGGLGWQYF. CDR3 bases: TGCAGCGTACGACTAGCGGGTGGGCTCGGATGGCAGTACTTC.

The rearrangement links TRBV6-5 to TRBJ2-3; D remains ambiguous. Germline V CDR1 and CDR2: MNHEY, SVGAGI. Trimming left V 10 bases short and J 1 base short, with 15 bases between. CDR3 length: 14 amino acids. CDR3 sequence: CAIRPHRGTDTQYF. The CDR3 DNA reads TGTGCCATCCGACCGCATCGGGGCACAGATACGCAGTATTTT.

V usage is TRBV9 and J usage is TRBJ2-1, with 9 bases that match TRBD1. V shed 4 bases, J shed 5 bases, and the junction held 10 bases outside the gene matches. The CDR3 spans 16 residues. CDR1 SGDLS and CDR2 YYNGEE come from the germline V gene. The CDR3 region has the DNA TGTGCCAGCAGCCGCTGGAGGGACAGGGATAACAATGAGCAGTTCTTC. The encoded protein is CASSRWRDRDNNEQFF.

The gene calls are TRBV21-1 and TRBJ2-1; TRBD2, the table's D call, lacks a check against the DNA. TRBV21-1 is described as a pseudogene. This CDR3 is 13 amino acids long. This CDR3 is CASSNRLVFEQFF. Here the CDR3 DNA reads TGTGCCAGCAGCAACCGACTAGTTTTTGAGCAGTTCTTC.

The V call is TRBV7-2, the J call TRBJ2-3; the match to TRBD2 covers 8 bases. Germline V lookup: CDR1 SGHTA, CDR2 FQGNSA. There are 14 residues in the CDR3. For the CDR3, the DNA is TGTGCTTCAACGGCGGGAGCGGGGGTGGATACGCAGTATTTT. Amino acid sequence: CASTAGAGVDTQYF.